Here is one T cell receptor (beta chain) with its context. The junction had 4 bases not matched to a gene; V was cut back by 0 bases and J by 6 bases. The germline V gene has CDR1 SGHAT and CDR2 FQNNGV. This CDR3 comprises 14 residues. The sample is drawn from a study of blood T cell repertoires in COVID-19. About the study: Spain, Italy and the United States supplied samples that represented acute and convalescent COVID-19. Sources were T cells, B-cell-depleted T cells, or PBMCs; the material itself was cDNA or gDNA.

Study processing details: Scientists estimated how many nucleated cells there were by amplifying reference gene primers. Only in-frame clones appear in the TCRdb table, and some are missing; sequencing was by immunoSEQ multiplex PCR. The D gene and trimming were derived from the DNA, and the V and J assignments and clone size from that table. The sample includes some 220,000 clones, 80% of them seen just once. The sample was peripheral blood. The sequence came from a woman aged 70-85 years with acute or convalescent COVID-19. The chain uses TRBV11-2 and TRBJ2-7, with TRBD1 identical over 8 bases. CDR3 sequence reads: CASSLDGTGIEQYF. In nucleotides, the CDR3 is TGTGCCAGCAGCTTAGATGGGACAGGTATCGAGCAGTACTTC.